This T cell receptor (beta chain) was found in a study of patients and donors after allogeneic stem cell transplantation. The CDR3 spans 15 residues. The V gene's germline CDR1 is MNHEY and CDR2 SMNVEV (reference sequence). The ends were cut back, 5 bases at V and 0 bases at J, with 13 bases in the middle. Via MiXCR, TCRdb re-called the RT-PCR reads, giving one row per CDR3 protein. The sample includes about a million distinct CDR3 sequences, approximately 19% of them seen just once. This clonotype was seen repeatedly, ten times or more. The chain uses TRBV27 and TRBJ1-1; a weak D match, TRBD1 (5 bases). The sample taken for sequencing was blood, either unsorted or a sorted T cell fraction (not recorded which). The TCR originated in a human donor who was either an allogeneic HSCT recipient or a stem cell or donor lymphocyte infusion donor (not recorded which). It is not recorded whose cells these are; they may come from a transplant donor. CDR3 nucleotide sequence: TGTGCCAGCAGTCTCGGACGGGGCCTGAACACTGAAGCTTTCTTT. Residues: CASSLGRGLNTEAFF.